Shown below are 3 T cell receptor beta chains from a single sample sequenced in a study of identical twins. TCRdb recomputed calls from the 5' RACE reads with MiXCR, one row per CDR3 protein. The sample lists some 760,000 distinct CDR3 sequences; roughly 18% were seen once. These data were also filed under a second study, of T cells expressing NK-cell markers.

The material sequenced was PBMCs. Source of these receptors: a woman aged 18-29 years in good health.

This clonotype was observed at least ten times. V usage is TRBV11-2 and J usage is TRBJ2-2; possible D gene TRBD1, 6 bases. Trimming stripped 5 bases from V and 8 bases from J, with 24 bases between. Germline V gives CDR1 SGHAT, CDR2 FQNNGV. The CDR3 covers 17 residues. The CDR3 DNA sequence: TGTGCCAGCAGCCGAACACAGATCACAAAAGGGGGTGGGGAGCTGTTTTTT. It is translated as CASSRTQITKGGGELFF.

This clonotype was found a few times. The chain recombines TRBV29-1 with TRBJ2-1; 7 bases align to TRBD1. V trimming: 7 bases; J trimming: 9 bases; junction bases outside the gene matches: 18. Germline assignment: CDR1 SQVTM and CDR2 ANQGSEA. The length of the CDR3 is 15 residues. CDR3 in DNA: TGCAGCGCACGGATGACAGGGCTGCCTAGGGTTGAGCAGTTCTTC. Translating gives CSARMTGLPRVEQFF.

This rearrangement joins TRBV27 to TRBJ2-1; D gene unclear. This CDR3 is built from 12 residues. Germline loops: CDR1 MNHEY, CDR2 SMNVEV (reference sequence). V gave up 2 bases and J gave up 8 bases, with 7 bases separating them. This CDR3 reads CASSLIGHEQFF. Here the CDR3 DNA reads TGTGCCAGCAGTTTAATCGGTCATGAGCAGTTCTTC.